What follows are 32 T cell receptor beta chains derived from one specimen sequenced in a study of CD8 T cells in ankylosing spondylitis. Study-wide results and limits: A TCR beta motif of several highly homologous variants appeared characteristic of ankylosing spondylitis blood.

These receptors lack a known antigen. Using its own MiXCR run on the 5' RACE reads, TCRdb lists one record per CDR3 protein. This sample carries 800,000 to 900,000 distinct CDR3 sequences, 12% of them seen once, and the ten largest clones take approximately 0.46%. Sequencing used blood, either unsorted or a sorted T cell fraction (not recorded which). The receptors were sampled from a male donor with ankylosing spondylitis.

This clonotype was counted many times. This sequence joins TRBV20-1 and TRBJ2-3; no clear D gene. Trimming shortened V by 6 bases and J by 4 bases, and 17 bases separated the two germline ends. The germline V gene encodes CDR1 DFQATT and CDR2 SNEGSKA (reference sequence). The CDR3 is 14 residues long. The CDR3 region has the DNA TGCAGTGCGCACCGGTCGGGCGTCCCAGATACGCAGTATTTT. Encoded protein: CSAHRSGVPDTQYF.

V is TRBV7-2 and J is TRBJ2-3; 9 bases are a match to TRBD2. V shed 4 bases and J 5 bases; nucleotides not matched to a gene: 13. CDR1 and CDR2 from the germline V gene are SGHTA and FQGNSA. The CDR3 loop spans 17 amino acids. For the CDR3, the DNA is TGTGCCAGCAGCTCACCGGTGGTAGCGGGAGTTATAGATACGCAGTATTTT. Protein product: CASSSPVVAGVIDTQYF.

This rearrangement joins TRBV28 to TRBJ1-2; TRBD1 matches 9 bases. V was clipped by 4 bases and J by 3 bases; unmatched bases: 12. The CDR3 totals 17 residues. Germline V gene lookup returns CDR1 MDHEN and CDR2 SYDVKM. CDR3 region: CASSSLGQGYLDYGYTF. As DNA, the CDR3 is TGTGCCAGCAGTTCCCTGGGACAGGGTTATCTCGACTATGGCTACACCTTC.

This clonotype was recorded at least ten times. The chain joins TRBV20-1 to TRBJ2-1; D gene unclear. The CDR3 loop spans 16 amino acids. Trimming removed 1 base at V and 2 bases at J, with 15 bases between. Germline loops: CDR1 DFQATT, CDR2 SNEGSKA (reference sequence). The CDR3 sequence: CSARGYRVSPYNEQFF. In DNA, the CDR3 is TGCAGTGCTAGAGGCTATCGAGTGTCCCCCTACAATGAGCAGTTCTTC.

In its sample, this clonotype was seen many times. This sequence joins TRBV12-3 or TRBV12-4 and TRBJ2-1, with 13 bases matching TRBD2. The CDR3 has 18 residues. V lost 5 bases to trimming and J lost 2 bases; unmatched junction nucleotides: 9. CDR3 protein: CASSLRTSGRITYNEQFF. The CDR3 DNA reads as TGTGCCAGCAGTCTGCGGACTAGCGGGAGAATTACCTACAATGAGCAGTTCTTC.

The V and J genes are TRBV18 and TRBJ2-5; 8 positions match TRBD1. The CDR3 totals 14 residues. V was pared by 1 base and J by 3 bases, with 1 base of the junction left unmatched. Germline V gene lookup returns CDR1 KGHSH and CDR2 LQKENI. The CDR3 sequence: CASSPLQGEETQYF. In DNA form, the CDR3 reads TGTGCCAGCTCACCACTACAGGGGGAAGAGACCCAGTACTTC.

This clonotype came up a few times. Here the CDR3 reads CASSRASGHNEQFF. As DNA, the CDR3 is TGTGCCAGCTCGAGGGCTAGCGGACACAATGAGCAGTTCTTC. The chain has TRBV6-1 and TRBJ2-1; 7 bases agree with TRBD2. This CDR3 region has 14 residues. Germline values: CDR1 MNHNS, CDR2 SASEGT. V lost 8 bases and J lost 5; bases outside the gene matches: 9.

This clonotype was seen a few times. DNA for the CDR3: TGTGCCAGCTCACCCTGGACGGGGGCGAGAGAGACCCAGTACTTC. Translated, it gives CASSPWTGARETQYF. This chain connects TRBV18 to TRBJ2-5; D is possibly TRBD1 or TRBD2 (6 bases each). The germline V and J ends were trimmed by 3 bases and 4 bases, with 15 bases remaining between them. CDR3 length: 15 amino acids. Germline CDR1 is KGHSH and CDR2 is LQKENI.

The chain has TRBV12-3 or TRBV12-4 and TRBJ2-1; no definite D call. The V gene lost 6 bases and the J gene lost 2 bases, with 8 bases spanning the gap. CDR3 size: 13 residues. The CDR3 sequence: CASRGRAYNEQFF. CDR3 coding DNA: TGTGCCAGCAGGGGCCGGGCCTACAATGAGCAGTTCTTC.

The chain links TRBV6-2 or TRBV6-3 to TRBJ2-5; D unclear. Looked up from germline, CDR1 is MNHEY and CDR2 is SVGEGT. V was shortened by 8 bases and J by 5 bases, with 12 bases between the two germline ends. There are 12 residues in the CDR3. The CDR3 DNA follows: TGTGCCAGCGGGCGGCAGAGGGAGACCCAGTACTTC. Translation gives CASGRQRETQYF.

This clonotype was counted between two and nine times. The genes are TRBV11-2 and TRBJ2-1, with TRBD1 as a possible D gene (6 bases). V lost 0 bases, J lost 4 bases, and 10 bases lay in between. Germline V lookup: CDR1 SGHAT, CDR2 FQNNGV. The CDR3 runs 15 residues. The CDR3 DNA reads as TGTGCCAGCAGCTTAGAAGGACAGCCATACAATGAGCAGTTCTTC. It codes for CASSLEGQPYNEQFF. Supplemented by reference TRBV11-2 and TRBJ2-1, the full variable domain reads EAGVAQSPRYKIIEKRQSVAFWCNPISGHATLYWYQQILGQGPKLLIQFQNNGVVDDSQLPKDRFSAERLKGVDSTLKIQPAKLEDSAVYLCASSLEGQPYNEQFFGPGTRLTVL.

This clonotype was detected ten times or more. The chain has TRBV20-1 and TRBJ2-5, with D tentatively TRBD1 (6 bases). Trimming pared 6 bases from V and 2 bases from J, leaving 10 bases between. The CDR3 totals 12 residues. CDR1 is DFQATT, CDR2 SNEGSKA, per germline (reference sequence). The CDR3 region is CSARTVQETQYF. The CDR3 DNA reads TGCAGTGCCCGGACAGTTCAAGAGACCCAGTACTTC.

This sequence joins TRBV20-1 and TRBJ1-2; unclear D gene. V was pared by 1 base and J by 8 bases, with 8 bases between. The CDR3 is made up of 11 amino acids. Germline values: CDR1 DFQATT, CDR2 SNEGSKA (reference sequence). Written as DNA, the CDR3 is TGCAGTGCTAGAGGGTTGAGGGGCTACACCTTC. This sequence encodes CSARGLRGYTF.

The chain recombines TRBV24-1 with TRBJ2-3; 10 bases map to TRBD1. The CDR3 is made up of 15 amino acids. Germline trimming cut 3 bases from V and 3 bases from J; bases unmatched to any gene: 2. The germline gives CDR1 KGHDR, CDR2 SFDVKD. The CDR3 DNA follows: TGTGCCACCAGTGATCAGGACAGGGGGACAGATACGCAGTATTTT. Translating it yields CATSDQDRGTDTQYF.

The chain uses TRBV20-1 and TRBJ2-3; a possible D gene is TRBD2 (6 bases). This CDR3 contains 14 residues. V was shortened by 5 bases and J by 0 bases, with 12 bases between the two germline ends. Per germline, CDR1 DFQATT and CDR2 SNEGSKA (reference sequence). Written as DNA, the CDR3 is TGCAGTGCTGGGGGACTCGTTAGCACAGATACGCAGTATTTT. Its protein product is CSAGGLVSTDTQYF.

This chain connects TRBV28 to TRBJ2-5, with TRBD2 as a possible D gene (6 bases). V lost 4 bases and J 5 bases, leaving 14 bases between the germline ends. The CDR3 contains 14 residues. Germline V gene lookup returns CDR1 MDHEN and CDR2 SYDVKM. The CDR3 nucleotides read TGTGCCAGCAGTTCCGGGGAGGAGCGGGAGACCCAGTACTTC. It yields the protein CASSSGEERETQYF.

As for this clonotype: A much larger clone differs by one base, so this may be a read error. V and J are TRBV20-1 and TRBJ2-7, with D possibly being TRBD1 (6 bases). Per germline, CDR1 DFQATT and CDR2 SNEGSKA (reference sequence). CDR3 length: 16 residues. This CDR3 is CCAREFNRVGSYEQYF. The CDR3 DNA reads TGCTGTGCTAGAGAGTTTAACAGGGTTGGCTCCTACGAGCAGTACTTC.

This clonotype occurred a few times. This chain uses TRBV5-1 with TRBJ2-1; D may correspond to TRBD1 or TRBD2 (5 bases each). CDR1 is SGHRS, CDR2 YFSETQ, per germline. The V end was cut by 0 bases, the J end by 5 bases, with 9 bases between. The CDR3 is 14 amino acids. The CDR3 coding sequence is TGCGCCAGCAGCTTGGTCGGGACGGACAATGAGCAGTTCTTC. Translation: CASSLVGTDNEQFF.

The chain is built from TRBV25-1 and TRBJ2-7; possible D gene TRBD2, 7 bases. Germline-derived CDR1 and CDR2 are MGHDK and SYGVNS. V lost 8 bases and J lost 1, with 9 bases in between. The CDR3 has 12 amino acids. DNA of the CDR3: TGTGCCAGCCGGGGGGCGTCCTACGAGCAGTACTTC. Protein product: CASRGASYEQYF.

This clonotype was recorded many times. CDR3 DNA sequence: TGTGCCAGCAATCAAGGACTCTACAATGAGCAGTTCTTC. Protein: CASNQGLYNEQFF. The genes are TRBV6-1 and TRBJ2-1; TRBD2 is a possible D gene (5 bases). The CDR3 contains 13 residues. V was shortened by 7 bases and J by 3 bases, with 10 bases between the two germline ends. CDR1 is MNHNS, CDR2 SASEGT, per germline.

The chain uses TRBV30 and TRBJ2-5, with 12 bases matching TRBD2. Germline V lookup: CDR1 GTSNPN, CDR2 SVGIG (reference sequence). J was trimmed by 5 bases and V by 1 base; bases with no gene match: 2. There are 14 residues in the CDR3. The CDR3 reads CAWSALAGGETQYF. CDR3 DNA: TGTGCCTGGAGTGCGCTAGCGGGGGGGGAGACCCAGTACTTC. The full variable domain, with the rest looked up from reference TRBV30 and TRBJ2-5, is SQTIHQWPATLVQPVGSPLSLECTVEGTSNPNLYWYRQAAGRGLQLLFYSVGIGQISSEVPQNLSASRPQDRQFILSSKKLLLSDSGFYLCAWSALAGGETQYFGPGTRLLVL.

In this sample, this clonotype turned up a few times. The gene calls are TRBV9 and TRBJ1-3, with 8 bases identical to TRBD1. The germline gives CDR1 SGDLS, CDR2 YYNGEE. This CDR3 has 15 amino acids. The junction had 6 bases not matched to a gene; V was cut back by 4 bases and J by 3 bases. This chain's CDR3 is CASSTRTGNGNTIYF. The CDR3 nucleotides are TGTGCCAGCAGCACTCGGACAGGGAATGGAAACACCATATATTTT.

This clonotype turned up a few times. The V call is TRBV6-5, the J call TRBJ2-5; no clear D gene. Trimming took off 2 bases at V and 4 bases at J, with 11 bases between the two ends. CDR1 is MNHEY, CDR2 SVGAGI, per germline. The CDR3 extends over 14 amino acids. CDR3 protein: CASSYDLARETQYF. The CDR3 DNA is TGTGCCAGCAGTTACGACTTGGCTCGAGAGACCCAGTACTTC.

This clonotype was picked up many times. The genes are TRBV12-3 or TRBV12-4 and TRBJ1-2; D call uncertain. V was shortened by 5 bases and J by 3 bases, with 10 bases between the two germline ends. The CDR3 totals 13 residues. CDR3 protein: CASSPYGYYGYTF. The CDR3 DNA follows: TGTGCCAGCAGTCCTTACGGATACTATGGCTACACCTTC.

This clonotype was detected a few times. The CDR3 spells CASTRDGRPGDEQFF. CDR3 in DNA: TGCGCCAGCACGAGGGACGGCCGACCGGGGGATGAGCAGTTCTTC. The chain couples TRBV5-1 to TRBJ2-1, with D perhaps TRBD2 (6 bases). Germline-derived CDR1 and CDR2 are SGHRS and YFSETQ. Deletions cut 6 bases from V and 8 bases from J, with 21 bases between. This CDR3 is built from 15 residues.

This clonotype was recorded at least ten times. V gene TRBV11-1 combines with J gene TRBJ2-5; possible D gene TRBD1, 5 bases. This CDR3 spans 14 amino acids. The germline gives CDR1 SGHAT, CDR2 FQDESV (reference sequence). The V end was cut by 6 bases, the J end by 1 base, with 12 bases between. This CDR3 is CASSLGQIQETQYF. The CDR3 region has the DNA TGTGCCAGCAGTCTCGGACAAATCCAAGAGACCCAGTACTTC.

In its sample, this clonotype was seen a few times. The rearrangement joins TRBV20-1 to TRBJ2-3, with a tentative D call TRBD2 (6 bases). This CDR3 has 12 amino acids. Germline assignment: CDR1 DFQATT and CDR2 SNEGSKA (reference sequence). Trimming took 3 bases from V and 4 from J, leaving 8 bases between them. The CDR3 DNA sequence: TGCAGTGCTAGTACTAGCTCAGATACGCAGTATTTT. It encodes CSASTSSDTQYF.

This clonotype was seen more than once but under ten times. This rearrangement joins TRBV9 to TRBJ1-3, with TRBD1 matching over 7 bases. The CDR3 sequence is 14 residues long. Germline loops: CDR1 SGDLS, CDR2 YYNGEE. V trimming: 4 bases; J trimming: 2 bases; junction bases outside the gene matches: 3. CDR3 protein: CASSPQGPGNTIYF. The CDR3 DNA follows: TGTGCCAGCAGCCCACAGGGGCCTGGAAACACCATATATTTT.

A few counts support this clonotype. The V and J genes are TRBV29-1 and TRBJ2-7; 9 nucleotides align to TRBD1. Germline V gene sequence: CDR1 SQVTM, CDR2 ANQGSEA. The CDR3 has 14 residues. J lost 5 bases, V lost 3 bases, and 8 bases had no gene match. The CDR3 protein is CSVEVGQGPHEQYF. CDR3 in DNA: TGCAGCGTTGAGGTGGGACAGGGCCCCCACGAGCAGTACTTC.

CDR3 nucleotides: TGTGCCAGCAGTTATTTGGGCCAGATTTCTGGGGCCAACGTCCTGACTTTC. Translating it yields CASSYLGQISGANVLTF. The chain links TRBV6-2 or TRBV6-3 to TRBJ2-6; no clear D. The V gene's germline CDR1 is MNHEY and CDR2 SVGEGT. This CDR3 is 17 amino acids long. Trimming removed 3 bases from V and 1 base from J, with 13 bases in between.

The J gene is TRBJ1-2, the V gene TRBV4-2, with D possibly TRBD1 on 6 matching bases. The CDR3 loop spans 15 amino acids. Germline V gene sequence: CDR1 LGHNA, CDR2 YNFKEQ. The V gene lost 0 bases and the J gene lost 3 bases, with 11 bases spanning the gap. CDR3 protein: CASSQERAGDYGYTF. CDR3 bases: TGTGCCAGCAGCCAAGAAAGGGCAGGGGACTATGGCTACACCTTC.

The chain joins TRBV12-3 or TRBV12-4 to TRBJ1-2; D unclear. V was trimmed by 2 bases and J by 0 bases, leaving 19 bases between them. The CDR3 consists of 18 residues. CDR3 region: CASSLRFYGLPANYGYTF. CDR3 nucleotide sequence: TGTGCCAGCAGTTTAAGGTTCTACGGCCTACCGGCTAACTATGGCTACACCTTC.